This T cell receptor beta chain was sequenced during a study of blood T cell repertoires in COVID-19. V lost 8 bases and J lost 2; bases outside the gene matches: 14. CDR1 and CDR2 (germline): SGHDN, FVKESK. CDR3 length equals 16 residues. Assay: immunoSEQ multiplex PCR; the TCRdb copy retains only in-frame clones and omits some. The profile shows hundreds of thousands of clones, about four fifths of them singletons. The V gene is TRBV14, the J gene TRBJ2-7; 8 nucleotides align to TRBD2. Sequencing was carried out using PBMCs or T cells enriched from blood (not recorded which). This receptor was taken from a man aged 40-50 years who had been exposed to COVID-19. The CDR3 protein is CASSSLSSGRTYEQYF. CDR3 nucleotides: TGTGCCAGCTCTTCCCTTTCTAGCGGGCGAACCTACGAGCAGTACTTC.